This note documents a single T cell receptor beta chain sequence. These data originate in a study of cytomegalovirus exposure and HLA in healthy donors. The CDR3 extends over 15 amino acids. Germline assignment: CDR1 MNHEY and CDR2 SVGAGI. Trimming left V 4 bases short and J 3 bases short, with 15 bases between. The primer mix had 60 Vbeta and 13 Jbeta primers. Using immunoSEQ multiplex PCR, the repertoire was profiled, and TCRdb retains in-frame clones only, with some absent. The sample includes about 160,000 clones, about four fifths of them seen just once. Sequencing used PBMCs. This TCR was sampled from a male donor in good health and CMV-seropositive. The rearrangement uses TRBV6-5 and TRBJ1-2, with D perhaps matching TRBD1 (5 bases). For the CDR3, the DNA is TGTGCCAGCAGTTTCCAGACAGAATCATACTATGGCTACACCTTC. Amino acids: CASSFQTESYYGYTF.